The 18 T cell receptor beta chains below were found in one sample sequenced in a study of blood T cell repertoires in COVID-19. Data came from immunoSEQ multiplex PCR; TCRdb stores just in-frame clones and leaves some out. The data show over 200,000 clones, with about nine tenths seen just once and less than 3.5% held by the top ten. The sequenced material came from peripheral blood. These receptors originate from a woman aged 60-75 years with acute or convalescent COVID-19.

The chain combines TRBV9 with TRBJ1-4, with 11 bases lining up with TRBD1. Germline V gene data show CDR1 as SGDLS and CDR2 as YYNGEE. With V trimmed by 4 bases and J by 8 bases, 7 bases remained unmatched. The CDR3 has 15 residues. CDR3 region: CASSPRDRGEEKLFF. CDR3 in DNA: TGTGCCAGCAGCCCACGGGACAGGGGGGAGGAAAAACTGTTTTTT.

CDR3 nucleotide sequence: TGTGCCAGCAGCTTAGAGAGGGGGGGGTCCTACGAGCAGTACTTC. Protein: CASSLERGGSYEQYF. V is TRBV11-2 and J is TRBJ2-7; TRBD2 might be the D (7 bases). The CDR3 sequence is 15 residues long. Germline V gene lookup returns CDR1 SGHAT and CDR2 FQNNGV. Deletions cut 0 bases from V and 1 base from J, with 10 bases between. Full variable domain (rest looked up from reference TRBV11-2 and TRBJ2-7): EAGVAQSPRYKIIEKRQSVAFWCNPISGHATLYWYQQILGQGPKLLIQFQNNGVVDDSQLPKDRFSAERLKGVDSTLKIQPAKLEDSAVYLCASSLERGGSYEQYFGPGTRLTVT.

The V call is TRBV5-1, the J call TRBJ1-4, with 8 nucleotides matching TRBD1. The CDR3 has 13 residues. CDR1 SGHRS and CDR2 YFSETQ come from the germline V gene. V lost 6 bases, J lost 8 bases, and 6 bases stayed unmatched. This CDR3 is CASTRTGSEKLFF. In nucleotides, the CDR3 is TGCGCCAGCACCCGGACAGGGAGCGAAAAACTGTTTTTT.

This rearrangement joins TRBV14 to TRBJ2-1; a possible D gene is TRBD1 (5 bases). The germline V and J ends were trimmed by 5 bases and 2 bases, with 10 bases remaining between them. The length of the CDR3 is 14 residues. Per germline, CDR1 SGHDN and CDR2 FVKESK. CDR3 in DNA: TGTGCCAGCAGCAGGGGTTCGGCCTACAATGAGCAGTTCTTC. Amino acid sequence: CASSRGSAYNEQFF. Supplemented by reference TRBV14 and TRBJ2-1, the full variable domain reads EAGVTQFPSHSVIEKGQTVTLRCDPISGHDNLYWYRRVMGKEIKFLLHFVKESKQDESGMPNNRFLAERTGGTYSTLKVQPAELEDSGVYFCASSRGSAYNEQFFGPGTRLTVL.

This chain uses TRBV10-3 with TRBJ2-4, with 9 bases fitting TRBD2. Germline V lookup: CDR1 ENHRY, CDR2 SYGVKD. The CDR3 extends over 16 amino acids. Trimming removed 3 bases from V and 3 bases from J; junction bases left unmatched: 6. For the CDR3, the DNA is TGTGCCATCAGTGAAGGGGCTAGCGGGAACAAAAACATTCAGTACTTC. It specifies CAISEGASGNKNIQYF.

The chain uses TRBV27 and TRBJ2-5; 10 nucleotides line up with TRBD2. The CDR3 sequence is 15 residues long. Germline values: CDR1 MNHEY, CDR2 SMNVEV (reference sequence). J lost 2 bases, V lost 6 bases, and 6 bases had no gene match. CDR3: CASRYLAGAQETQYF. CDR3 nucleotides: TGTGCCAGCAGGTATCTAGCGGGGGCGCAAGAGACCCAGTACTTC.

V gene TRBV11-2 combines with J gene TRBJ2-2, with TRBD2 matching over 7 bases. The J segment lost 4 bases and the V segment lost 5 bases, leaving 4 bases of the junction unmatched. Germline assignment: CDR1 SGHAT and CDR2 FQNNGV. The CDR3 spans 14 residues. The CDR3 spells CASSPPSGTGELFF. CDR3 bases: TGTGCCAGCAGCCCGCCTAGCGGCACCGGGGAGCTGTTTTTT.

The CDR3 nucleotides are TGCGCCAGCAGTGAATGGACAGGTTCCTACGAGCAGTACTTC. The encoded protein is CASSEWTGSYEQYF. V is TRBV10-1 and J is TRBJ2-7, with 7 bases matching TRBD1. Trimming took 3 bases from V and 1 from J; bases not matched to a gene: 3. The CDR3 has 14 amino acids. The germline V gene has CDR1 WNHNN and CDR2 SYGVQD (reference sequence).

V gene TRBV5-1 combines with J gene TRBJ2-1, with D maybe TRBD1 (8 bases). Trimming took off 1 base at V and 7 bases at J, with 21 bases between the two ends. Germline V gives CDR1 SGHRS, CDR2 YFSETQ. The CDR3 runs 17 residues. CDR3 nucleotide sequence: TGCGCCAGCAGCTTGTTTAGCGGGCAACAGGGGGGGAATGAGCAGTTCTTC. Translation gives CASSLFSGQQGGNEQFF.

A single count supports this clone. The chain is built from TRBV6-5 and TRBJ2-2, with a possible D match to TRBD2 (6 bases). Trimming took 2 bases from V and 1 from J, leaving 8 bases between them. CDR3 length: 15 residues. Germline V gene lookup returns CDR1 MNHEY and CDR2 SVGAGI. The CDR3 nucleotides read TGTGCCAGCAGTTACGTGGGAGGGAACACCGGGGAGCTGTTTTTT. Amino acid sequence: CASSYVGGNTGELFF.

The chain employs TRBV6-5 and TRBJ2-7; 10 bases map to TRBD1. J gave up 4 bases and V 4 bases, and 10 bases lay outside the gene matches. Germline CDR1 reads MNHEY; CDR2 reads SVGAGI. The CDR3 contains 16 residues. The CDR3 region is CASSFDRGRGRYEQYF. In nucleotides, the CDR3 is TGTGCCAGCAGTTTCGACAGGGGGCGCGGCAGATACGAGCAGTACTTC.

The rearrangement joins TRBV6-1 to TRBJ2-5; possibly TRBD1 for D (7 bases). The V gene's germline CDR1 is MNHNS and CDR2 SASEGT. This CDR3 has 18 residues. V was shortened by 4 bases and J by 1 base, with 22 bases between the two germline ends. CDR3 bases: TGTGCCAGCAGTGCTTTGTTTACTTCAGGGGGGCGCCAAGAGACCCAGTACTTC. Translating it yields CASSALFTSGGRQETQYF.

The rearrangement joins TRBV5-5 to TRBJ1-6, with D possibly TRBD1 on 6 matching bases. This CDR3 comprises 15 residues. Trimming took off 2 bases at V and 7 bases at J, with 13 bases between the two ends. CDR1 is SGHKS and CDR2 is YYEKEE in the germline V gene (reference sequence). The CDR3 spells CASSFNGGLNSPLHF. CDR3 bases: TGTGCCAGCAGCTTTAACGGGGGGCTCAATTCACCCCTCCACTTT.

CDR3 in amino acids: CASSGWGPYEQYF. The CDR3, as DNA: TGTGCCAGCAGTGGGTGGGGCCCCTACGAGCAGTACTTC. The gene calls are TRBV27 and TRBJ2-7; perhaps TRBD1 as D (5 bases). The germline V gene encodes CDR1 MNHEY and CDR2 SMNVEV (reference sequence). There are 13 residues in the CDR3. V was pared by 5 bases and J by 2 bases, with 10 bases between.

This clone was detected only once. V usage is TRBV4-2 and J usage is TRBJ1-2; perhaps TRBD1 as D (5 bases). CDR1 and CDR2 (germline): LGHNA, YNFKEQ. This CDR3 has 16 amino acids. V lost 1 base and J 3 bases, leaving 15 bases between the germline ends. CDR3 coding DNA: TGTGCCAGCAGCCAAGTTATTGGGGGGAATGACTATGGCTACACCTTC. The encoded protein is CASSQVIGGNDYGYTF.

This sequence joins TRBV18 and TRBJ2-7, with 9 bases fitting TRBD2. The CDR3 runs to 16 residues. The J segment lost 3 bases and the V segment lost 4 bases, leaving 10 bases of the junction unmatched. Looked up from germline, CDR1 is KGHSH and CDR2 is LQKENI. CDR3 protein: CASSQLRTSESYEQYF. As DNA, the CDR3 is TGTGCCAGCTCACAATTAAGGACTAGCGAAAGCTACGAGCAGTACTTC.

The chain's CDR3 is CATSDWGGGVSEQYF. DNA of the CDR3: TGTGCCACCAGTGATTGGGGCGGGGGAGTTAGCGAGCAGTACTTC. This rearrangement joins TRBV24-1 to TRBJ2-7, with 7 bases matching TRBD2. Trimming removed 2 bases from V and 6 bases from J; junction bases left unmatched: 9. The germline CDR1 and CDR2 sequences are KGHDR and SFDVKD. CDR3 length: 15 residues.

V gene TRBV28 combines with J gene TRBJ1-2; 11 nucleotides agree with TRBD1. With 5 bases clipped from V and 4 bases from J, the junction kept 9 bases outside the gene matches. There are 16 residues in the CDR3. CDR1 is MDHEN and CDR2 is SYDVKM in the germline V gene. This CDR3 reads CASSPDRGRGAYGYTF. DNA of the CDR3: TGTGCCAGCAGTCCGGACAGGGGGCGCGGGGCCTATGGCTACACCTTC.